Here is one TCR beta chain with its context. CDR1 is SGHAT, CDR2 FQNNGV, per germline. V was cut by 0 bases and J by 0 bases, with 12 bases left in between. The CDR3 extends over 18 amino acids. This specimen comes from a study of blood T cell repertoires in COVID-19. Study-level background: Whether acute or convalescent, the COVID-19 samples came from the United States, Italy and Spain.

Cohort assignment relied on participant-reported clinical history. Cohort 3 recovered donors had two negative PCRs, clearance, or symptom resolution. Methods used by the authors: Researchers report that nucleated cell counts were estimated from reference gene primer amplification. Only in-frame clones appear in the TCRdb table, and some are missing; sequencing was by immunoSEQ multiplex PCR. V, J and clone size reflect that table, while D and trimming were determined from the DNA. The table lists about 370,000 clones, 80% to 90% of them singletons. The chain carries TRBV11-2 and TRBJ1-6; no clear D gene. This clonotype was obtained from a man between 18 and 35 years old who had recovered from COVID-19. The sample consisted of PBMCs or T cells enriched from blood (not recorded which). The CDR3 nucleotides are TGTGCCAGCAGCTTAGATCGGAGCCTGAGCTCCTATAATTCACCCCTCCACTTT. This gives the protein CASSLDRSLSSYNSPLHF.